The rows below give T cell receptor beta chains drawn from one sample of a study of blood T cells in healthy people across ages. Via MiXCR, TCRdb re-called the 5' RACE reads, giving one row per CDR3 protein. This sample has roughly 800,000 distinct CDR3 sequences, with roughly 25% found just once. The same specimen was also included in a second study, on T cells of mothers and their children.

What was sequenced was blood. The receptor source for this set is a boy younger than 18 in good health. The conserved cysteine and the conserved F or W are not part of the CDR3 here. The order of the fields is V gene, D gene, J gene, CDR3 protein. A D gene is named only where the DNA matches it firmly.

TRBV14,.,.,ASSQSSGVWAQY
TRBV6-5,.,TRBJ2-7,ASSSTQGTYEQY
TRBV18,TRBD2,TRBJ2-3,ASSPQIGGATDTQY
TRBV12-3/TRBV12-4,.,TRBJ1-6,ASSLGGVYSPLH
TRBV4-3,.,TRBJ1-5,ASSQERAGQPQH
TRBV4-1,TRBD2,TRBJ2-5,ASSHLGLGSF
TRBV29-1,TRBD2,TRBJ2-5,SAAKLRGREQETQY
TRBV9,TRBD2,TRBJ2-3,VNSRPGLGTDTQY
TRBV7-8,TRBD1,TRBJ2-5,ASSSPTGTGAGEQY
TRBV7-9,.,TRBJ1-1,ASSLDFVGEAF
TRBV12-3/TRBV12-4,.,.,ASSFHREIYEQY
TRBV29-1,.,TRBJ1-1,SGRWGISTEAF
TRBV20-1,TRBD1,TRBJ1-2,SARLQGRLYGYT
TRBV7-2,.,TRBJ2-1,ASSLVGGFDEQF
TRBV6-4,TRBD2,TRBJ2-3,ASSDVAGTDTQY
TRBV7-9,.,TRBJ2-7,ASSQTTGTSSYEQY
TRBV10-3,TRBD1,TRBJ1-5,AIRGGQGSNQPQH
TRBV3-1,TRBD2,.,ASSQESGGGTRPPAEQF
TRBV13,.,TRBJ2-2,ASSYPTGPKEVNTGELF
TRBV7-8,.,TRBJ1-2,ASSPYAGVDGYT
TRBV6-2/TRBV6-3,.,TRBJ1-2,ASSLLGPPNYGYT
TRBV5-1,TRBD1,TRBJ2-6,ASSSKTGPGANVLT
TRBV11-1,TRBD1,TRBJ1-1,ASSKQGAETEAF
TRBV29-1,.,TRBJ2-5,SAGTGLWETQY
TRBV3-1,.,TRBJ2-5,ASSHLHAQETQY
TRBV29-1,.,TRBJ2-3,SVEDHRTYTDTQY
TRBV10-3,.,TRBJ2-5,AIGEETQY
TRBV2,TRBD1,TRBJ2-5,ASSVPKIPGQSQETQY
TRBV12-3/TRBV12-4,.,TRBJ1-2,ASSLGGRYYGYT
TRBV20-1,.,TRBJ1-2,SASPGTASGYT
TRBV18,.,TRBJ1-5,ASSNIGLRIRNQPQH
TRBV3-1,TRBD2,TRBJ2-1,ASSLNPSGGFGDEQF
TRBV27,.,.,ASSAKGTKNYYEQY
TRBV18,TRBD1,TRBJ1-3,ASSSGGEAGNTIY
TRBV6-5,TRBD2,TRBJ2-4,ASALAGALKNIQY
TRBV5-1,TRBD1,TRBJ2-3,ASSLAGTGHPDTQY
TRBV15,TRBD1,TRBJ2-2,ATSRDVWDRTNTGELF
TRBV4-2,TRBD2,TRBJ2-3,ASSQDGEREMDTQY
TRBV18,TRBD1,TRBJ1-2,ASSSNRGGYT
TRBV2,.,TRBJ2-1,ASSEAGPFEQL
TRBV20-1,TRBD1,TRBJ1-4,SALDGTVATNEKLF
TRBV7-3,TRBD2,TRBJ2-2,ASSLELAGSTGELF
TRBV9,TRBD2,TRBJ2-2,ASSVAGGRRTGELF
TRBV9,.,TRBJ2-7,ASSVSGTYEQY
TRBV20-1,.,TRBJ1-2,SASPQGNYGYT
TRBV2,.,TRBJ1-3,ASSEELVSSGNTIY
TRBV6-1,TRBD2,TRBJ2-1,ASKIAGGPSYNEQF
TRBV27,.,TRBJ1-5,ASRTDSYSNQPQH
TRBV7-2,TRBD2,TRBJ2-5,ASSLAQSSSGDLQETQY
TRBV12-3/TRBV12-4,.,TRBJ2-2,ASSFAGDTGELF
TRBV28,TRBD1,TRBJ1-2,ASIPTGSQSYT
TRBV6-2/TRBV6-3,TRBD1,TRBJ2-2,ASSYLQGHGELF
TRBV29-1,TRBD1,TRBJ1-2,SVEDLDRGYGYT
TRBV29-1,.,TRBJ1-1,SVGQSNTEAF
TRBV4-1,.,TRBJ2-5,ASSPWPRETQY
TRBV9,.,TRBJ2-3,ASSVFGETDTQY
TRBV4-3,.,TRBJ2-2,ASSQESGALF
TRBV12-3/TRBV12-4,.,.,ASSFGGTRQF
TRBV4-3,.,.,ASSQFVQGPYNEQF
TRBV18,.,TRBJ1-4,ASSPGQMREKLF